What follows are 2 T cell receptor beta chains derived from one specimen sequenced in a study of tissue T cells after allogeneic stem cell transplantation (dated 2022 in TCRdb). The sample's time point label, in plain terms: mouse harvest day 14 after allogeneic transplant. Each mouse graft, delivered by tail vein injection, combined 10^6 splenic CD5+ T cells with 10^7 T-cell-depleted bone marrow cells. Library preparation was by the immunoSEQ multiplex PCR assay. The immuneACCESS repertoire file appears here via TCRdb, limited to in-frame rearrangements. These files lack a portion of the clones; in checked studies, under half of the deficit traces to unresolved V genes, and the cause of the others is not known. The sample profile shows thousands of clones; roughly a third of them were found once. Together, the top ten hold around 4.3% of the sample. Sequencing was carried out using skin. The receptor source for this set is a female BALB/c mouse given C57BL/6 T cells with graft-versus-host disease after an allogeneic hematopoietic cell transplant.

A remark on this clone: Germline and genes here are mouse. Coverage ceases 1 residue before the CDR3 finishes, and the germline J gene fills in the end. The chain joins TRBV23 to TRBJ1-1. The CDR3 contains 13 residues. CDR1 is KGHTA, CDR2 FQNQQP, per germline. The CDR3 here is CSSSSLANTEVFF. CDR3 DNA (partial): TGCTCCAGCAGTAGTCTGGCAAACACAGAAGTCTTC.

For this clone: Mouse germline and gene names are used. The CDR3 extends 1 residue past the end of the read, so its final part is completed from the germline J gene. The chain combines TRBV24 with TRBJ2-7; TRBD2 agrees at 12 bases. The CDR3 totals 15 residues. The J segment lost 3 bases and the V segment lost 4 bases, leaving 4 bases of the junction unmatched. CDR1 is KGHTA and CDR2 is FRNEEI in the germline V gene. CDR3: CASSPDWGGLYEQYF. CDR3 bases read: TGTGCCAGCAGTCCGGACTGGGGGGGGCTCTATGAACAGTAC.